This is a list of T cell receptor beta chains from one sample in a study of blood T cell repertoires in COVID-19. The protocol was immunoSEQ multiplex PCR, while the TCRdb copy is restricted to in-frame clones and leaves out a portion. The repertoire has 200,000 to 250,000 clones, less than 85% of them found once; the top ten carry 3.6%. Sequenced input: peripheral blood. These receptors were collected from a woman of 80 years or more with acute or convalescent COVID-19. Both conserved end residues are part of each CDR3. The D gene is left open where the match is weak. Where a row states a size, it is once, few, many or the class of an expanded clone; other rows omit it.

cdr3_nt cdr3_aa cdr3_length j_call clone_size v_call d_call
TGTGCCAGCAGTTTAGGGAAAAAAGGGGCCGTGTACCAAGAGACCCAGTACTTC CASSLGKKGAVYQETQYF 18 TRBJ2-5 NA TRBV27 NA
TGTGCCAGCAGCCGCAAGGACAGAAACACTGAAGCTTTCTTT CASSRKDRNTEAFF 14 TRBJ1-1 NA TRBV3-1/TRBV3-2 NA
TGTGCCCTGACCGAGACAGCCGATGACACCATATATTTT CALTETADDTIYF 13 TRBJ1-3 NA TRBV27 NA
TGTGCCAGCAGCTCCTCGAACGGTGGCTACACCTTC CASSSSNGGYTF 12 TRBJ1-2 NA TRBV21-1 NA
TGTGCCAGCAGTGCGTCTACCGGGGGCTACACCTTC CASSASTGGYTF 12 TRBJ1-2 NA TRBV2 NA
TGTGCCAGCAGTCCGACTAGCGGGGGCCACAGTGAGCAGTTCTTC CASSPTSGGHSEQFF 15 TRBJ2-1 NA TRBV7-2 TRBD2
TGCGCCAGCACCAAAACGGGACAGGGACACACTGAAGCTTTCTTT CASTKTGQGHTEAFF 15 TRBJ1-1 NA TRBV5-1 TRBD1
TGTGCCAGCAGCATTAACAGGGGGGGAAACACCATATATTTT CASSINRGGNTIYF 14 TRBJ1-3 NA TRBV7-9 TRBD1
TGTGCCAGCAGTGAAGCGGCCCCCGGGACAGGTGCAACTAATGAAAAACTGTTTTTT CASSEAAPGTGATNEKLFF 19 TRBJ1-4 few TRBV2 TRBD1
TGTGCCAGTAGTATACTCCCCTTTAATTTGGAGGTAGCCAAAAACATTCAGTACTTC CASSILPFNLEVAKNIQYF 19 TRBJ2-4 NA TRBV19 NA
TGTGCCAGCAGTGAATATGCGATCTCAGGGGGCGCCCGGGGCTACACCTTC CASSEYAISGGARGYTF 17 TRBJ1-2 once TRBV2 TRBD1
TGTGCCAGCAGCCCCGGGACAGGATACACAGATACGCAGTATTTT CASSPGTGYTDTQYF 15 TRBJ2-3 once TRBV27 TRBD1
TGTGCCAGCAGTCCGTTGAACACTGAAGCTTTCTTT CASSPLNTEAFF 12 TRBJ1-1 NA TRBV6-6 NA
TGTGCCAGCAGCTTGGAAGCAGGGTCCACTGAAGCTTTCTTT CASSLEAGSTEAFF 14 TRBJ1-1 NA TRBV5-4 NA
TGTGCCATCAGTGAGAGGGCCGGCGGGTCCGGGGAGCTGTTTTTT CAISERAGGSGELFF 15 TRBJ2-2 NA TRBV10-3 NA
TGTGCCAGCAGTTTATTGCCTCAGACAGGGGGGACTGAAGCTTTCTTT CASSLLPQTGGTEAFF 16 TRBJ1-1 NA TRBV28 TRBD1
TGTGCCAGCAGCCCCCTGGGACAGGGGAACACCGGGGAGCTGTTTTTT CASSPLGQGNTGELFF 16 TRBJ2-2 NA TRBV9 TRBD1
TGTGCCAGCAGCGACCGGACAGGCTCCTACGAGCAGTACTTC CASSDRTGSYEQYF 14 TRBJ2-7 NA TRBV9 TRBD1
TGTGCCAGCAAAGAAGTAGCGGAGAACACAGATACGCAGTATTTT CASKEVAENTDTQYF 15 TRBJ2-3 few TRBV2 NA
TGTGCCAGTAGTATACAGGCCACCTCCTACGAGCAGTACTTC CASSIQATSYEQYF 14 TRBJ2-7 NA TRBV19 NA
TGTGCCAGCAGCTTATGGGCGGGGACCACAGATACGCAGTATTTT CASSLWAGTTDTQYF 15 TRBJ2-3 NA TRBV7-9 NA
TGTGCCATCAGTAAGGGGGGGATCACTGAAGCTTTCTTT CAISKGGITEAFF 13 TRBJ1-1 few TRBV10-3 NA
TGTGCCAGTAGTATGACGACAGGCCCCTATGGCTACACCTTC CASSMTTGPYGYTF 14 TRBJ1-2 NA TRBV19 NA
TGTGCCAGCAATCCCAAAGTGGGCGATGAGCAGTTCTTC CASNPKVGDEQFF 13 TRBJ2-1 NA TRBV3-1/TRBV3-2 NA
TGTGCCAGCAGCCACAAAACAGGGTTCAGTGGCTACACCTTC CASSHKTGFSGYTF 14 TRBJ1-2 once TRBV13 NA
TGTGCCAGCAGTGATAAGAGCAGGGGCCCTTTGAATCAGCCCCAGCATTTT CASSDKSRGPLNQPQHF 17 TRBJ1-5 NA TRBV6-1 NA
TGTGCCAGCAGCCGCGGAGGTGATGCGAACACTGAAGCTTTCTTT CASSRGGDANTEAFF 15 TRBJ1-1 NA TRBV7-9 NA
TGTGCCAGCTCACCCGGGGCGACAGGGTCCTACGAGCAGTACTTC CASSPGATGSYEQYF 15 TRBJ2-7 NA TRBV18 TRBD1
TGTGCCAGCAGCTTAACTGGGGGACAGACTAATGAAAAACTGTTTTTT CASSLTGGQTNEKLFF 16 TRBJ1-4 NA TRBV7-3 TRBD1
TGTGCCAGTAGTATAGCCCAACTTTATGGCTACACCTTC CASSIAQLYGYTF 13 TRBJ1-2 NA TRBV19 NA
TGTGCCACCAGTGATTCTTTAGCGGGGGGGCCGGAAAATGAGCAGTTCTTC CATSDSLAGGPENEQFF 17 TRBJ2-1 few TRBV24-1 TRBD2
TGTGCCAGTAGTATAGGCGGCAGGGGGCGGTTGTACGAGCAGTACTTC CASSIGGRGRLYEQYF 16 TRBJ2-7 NA TRBV19 TRBD1
TGTGCCAGCACCTCTATCGGCTATGGCTACACCTTC CASTSIGYGYTF 12 TRBJ1-2 once TRBV9 NA
TGTGCCAGCTCATCACTAGCCCGAACTGAAGCTTTCTTT CASSSLARTEAFF 13 TRBJ1-1 once TRBV18 NA
TGTGCCAGCAGGCCGGGATCAGGACTGAACTATGGCTACACCTTC CASRPGSGLNYGYTF 15 TRBJ1-2 NA TRBV5-4 NA
TGCGCCAGCAGCTTGGCACAGGGGGGCGTCGAGCAGTACTTC CASSLAQGGVEQYF 14 TRBJ2-7 NA TRBV5-1 TRBD1
TGTGCCAGCAGTTACATATCTAGCGGAGAGACCCAGTACTTC CASSYISSGETQYF 14 TRBJ2-5 few TRBV6-2/TRBV6-3 TRBD2
TGTGCCAGCAGCCCCGGGACTAGCGGCGGCACAGATACGCAGTATTTT CASSPGTSGGTDTQYF 16 TRBJ2-3 NA TRBV7-9 TRBD2
TGCGCCAGCAGCTTGGACAGGGTGGTGAACGAGCAGTACTTC CASSLDRVVNEQYF 14 TRBJ2-7 NA TRBV5-1 NA
TGTGCCAGCAGCTTAGCGGGGGGTGCCTACGAGCAGTACTTC CASSLAGGAYEQYF 14 TRBJ2-7 NA TRBV5-4 TRBD2
TGTGCCAGTATGGGACAGGGGAACGAGCAGTACTTC CASMGQGNEQYF 12 TRBJ2-7 NA TRBV19 TRBD1
TGTGCCAGCAGCTTCCGGGACAGGGCGATGGGGGGCTACACCTTC CASSFRDRAMGGYTF 15 TRBJ1-2 NA TRBV7-8 TRBD1
TGTGCCAGCAGCAGAGGGACAGGGGAAAAACTGTTTTTT CASSRGTGEKLFF 13 TRBJ1-4 NA TRBV11-2 TRBD1
TGTGCCAGCAGTGAAGGACAGGGCAACTATGGCTACACCTTC CASSEGQGNYGYTF 14 TRBJ1-2 NA TRBV2 TRBD1
TGTGCCAGCAGTTTTTCGGCGCGGGGGGCCCAAACTAGCACAGATACGCAGTATTTT CASSFSARGAQTSTDTQYF 19 TRBJ2-3 NA TRBV27 TRBD2
TGTGCCAGCAGCCCTGCCGGACTAGCGGCCAATGAGCAGTTCTTC CASSPAGLAANEQFF 15 TRBJ2-1 NA TRBV3-1/TRBV3-2 TRBD2
TGCGCCAGCAGCCAAGATCTTATTGGCAGGGATCCTAACTATGGCTACACCTTC CASSQDLIGRDPNYGYTF 18 TRBJ1-2 few TRBV4-3 NA
TGTGCCACCAGCATAAGTGGCAGAAACTATGGCTACACCTTC CATSISGRNYGYTF 14 TRBJ1-2 once TRBV15 NA
TGCGCCAGCAGCTTGGCAGGGGATCAGCCCCAGCATTTT CASSLAGDQPQHF 13 TRBJ1-5 NA TRBV5-1 NA
TGTGCCAGCAGCCCACTAGGGCCCTACGAGCAGTACTTC CASSPLGPYEQYF 13 TRBJ2-7 few TRBV2 NA
TGTGCCAGTACTAATGTCCGGGACTCTGGGGCCAACGTCCTGACTTTC CASTNVRDSGANVLTF 16 TRBJ2-6 NA TRBV19 NA
TGCGCCAGCAGCTTGACAGGGGCCACTCCGAACACTGAAGCTTTCTTT CASSLTGATPNTEAFF 16 TRBJ1-1 NA TRBV5-1 TRBD1
TGTGCCAGCAGTTTAGACCGGACAGCAACTAATGAAAAACTGTTTTTT CASSLDRTATNEKLFF 16 TRBJ1-4 NA TRBV28 NA
TGTGCCAGCAGCCCGACTAGCGGGGGACCGGGGGAGCAGTACTTC CASSPTSGGPGEQYF 15 TRBJ2-7 NA TRBV7-3 TRBD2
TGTGCCAGCAGTTACTCACAGGGCCAATCTGGAAACACCATATATTTT CASSYSQGQSGNTIYF 16 TRBJ1-3 NA TRBV6-5 NA